These 5 T cell receptor beta chains were sequenced from one sample in a study of response to subunit inactivated influenza vaccine. TCRdb reanalysed the RT-PCR reads using MiXCR and keeps one entry per CDR3 protein. The sample lists under 200,000 distinct CDR3 sequences; approximately 12% were seen once. The input for sequencing was CD8+ T cells sorted from PBMCs, taken approximately 25 months after vaccination. Source of these receptors: a man in his fifties or sixties who received an inactivated influenza vaccine.

This clonotype was counted ten times or more. The rearrangement links TRBV4-1 to TRBJ2-7, with a weak D call TRBD2 (5 bases). Germline loops: CDR1 MGHRA, CDR2 YSYEKL. This CDR3 contains 14 residues. V lost 4 bases and J lost 2, with 12 bases in between. The DNA of the CDR3 is TGCGCCAGCAGCCGAGTTCTGGGAGCCTACGAGCAGTACTTC. This sequence encodes CASSRVLGAYEQYF.

The chain is built from TRBV11-1 and TRBJ2-7; either TRBD1 or TRBD2 may fit D (5 bases each). The V gene lost 1 base and the J gene lost 7 bases, with 29 bases spanning the gap. This CDR3 is built from 19 residues. Germline loops: CDR1 SGHAT, CDR2 FQDESV (reference sequence). The CDR3 sequence is CASSLVEGRGDGVKREQYF. The DNA for the CDR3 is TGTGCCAGCAGCTTAGTCGAAGGAAGGGGAGATGGAGTAAAGCGGGAGCAGTACTTC.

This clonotype was detected only a few times. V usage is TRBV11-2 and J usage is TRBJ2-5; D is uncertain. The CDR3 is 12 amino acids. V was trimmed by 1 base and J by 6 bases, leaving 6 bases between them. CDR1 and CDR2 from the germline V gene are SGHAT and FQNNGV. The CDR3 DNA reads TGTGCCAGCAGCTTAGGTCCCCAGACCCAGTACTTC. Its translation: CASSLGPQTQYF.

J is TRBJ1-1 and V is TRBV7-9; D remains ambiguous. This CDR3 is 14 amino acids long. Germline CDR1 reads SEHNR; CDR2 reads FQNEAQ (reference sequence). Trimming cost V 5 bases and J 4 bases, with 14 bases left between them. The CDR3 nucleotides read TGTGCCAGCAGCCCCCCTAGGGAGGCCACTGAAGCTTTCTTT. Its translation: CASSPPREATEAFF.

At least ten counts were recorded for this clonotype. Here the CDR3 reads CASSLTGTGPTEAFF. In DNA form, the CDR3 reads TGCGCCAGCAGCTTAACCGGGACAGGCCCCACTGAAGCTTTCTTT. J is TRBJ1-1 and V is TRBV5-1; 8 bases align to TRBD1. The CDR3 is made up of 15 amino acids. Trimming took 2 bases from V and 4 from J; bases not matched to a gene: 7. In germline, CDR1 is SGHRS, CDR2 YFSETQ.